A selection of T cell receptor beta chains follows, all from one sample in a study of blood T cells in healthy people across ages. In TCRdb, the 5' RACE reads were re-called with MiXCR into one record per CDR3 protein. Of 750,000 to 950,000 distinct CDR3 sequences listed, 25% to 35% are singletons. These same records also appear under a second study, on T cells of mothers and their children.

The sample was blood. The source of these receptors is a woman in her 40s in good health. The CDR3 runs from the conserved cysteine through the conserved F or W. The D gene is left open where the match is weak. Clone size is shown for a subset of rows, as once, few, many or a class of expanded clone.

j_call v_call clone_size cdr3_length d_call cdr3_aa cdr3_nt
TRBJ1-1 TRBV6-2/TRBV6-3 NA 16 TRBD1 CASSYSTGRGPGEAFF TGTGCCAGCAGTTACTCGACTGGCAGGGGGCCGGGCGAGGCTTTCTTT
TRBJ2-7 TRBV24-1 few 15 TRBD1 CATSDSDRDGYEQYF TGTGCCACCAGTGACTCCGACAGGGACGGTTACGAGCAGTACTTC
TRBJ2-7 TRBV12-3/TRBV12-4 NA 13 TRBD1 CAGSLDRAYEQCF TGTGCCGGCAGTTTAGACAGGGCCTACGAGCAGTGCTTC
TRBJ1-5 TRBV6-6 NA 15 NA CASSYEGLGNQPQHF TGTGCCAGCAGTTACGAGGGCCTCGGCAATCAGCCCCAGCATTTT
TRBJ2-3 TRBV28 few 16 NA CASTSRGGSPTDTQYF TGTGCCAGCACCTCTCGAGGAGGGTCACCCACAGATACGCAGTATTTT
TRBJ2-7 TRBV4-1 few 15 NA CASSQHRDTTYEQYF TGCGCCAGCAGCCAACATAGGGACACCACCTACGAGCAGTACTTC
TRBJ2-3 TRBV5-1 few 15 NA CASSLVSMELDTQYF TGCGCCAGCAGCTTGGTTAGTATGGAGTTGGATACGCAGTATTTT
TRBJ2-1 TRBV6-2/TRBV6-3 few 15 TRBD2 CASSGREDLYNEQFF TGTGCCAGCAGTGGCCGGGAGGACCTTTACAATGAGCAGTTCTTC
TRBJ1-5 TRBV19 few 12 NA CASSIYAEERHF TGTGCCAGTAGTATCTACGCCGAGGAACGGCATTTT
TRBJ2-4 TRBV7-9 NA 14 TRBD2 CASSLALAGGPQYF TGTGCCAGCAGCTTAGCACTAGCGGGGGGGCCTCAGTACTTC
TRBJ1-5 TRBV7-9 NA 12 NA CASSFGREPQHF TGTGCCAGCAGTTTCGGACGGGAGCCCCAGCATTTT
TRBJ2-3 TRBV27 few 15 NA CASSSGRGVTDTQYF TGTGCCAGCAGTTCGGGCAGGGGGGTCACAGATACGCAGTATTTT
TRBJ1-5 TRBV20-1 NA 14 TRBD1 CSASGDRHNQPQHF TGCAGTGCTAGTGGGGACAGACACAATCAGCCCCAGCATTTT
TRBJ2-6 TRBV15 few 20 TRBD1 CATRETSETGTYSGANVLTF TGTGCCACCCGGGAAACCTCGGAGACAGGGACCTACTCTGGGGCCAACGTCCTGACTTTC
TRBJ2-1 TRBV28 once 16 NA CASSPTGSSPYNEQFF TGTGCCAGCAGCCCCACAGGGAGTAGCCCCTACAATGAGCAGTTCTTC
TRBJ1-2 TRBV29-1 few 12 NA CSVGGSAGGYTF TGCAGCGTTGGAGGGTCCGCCGGTGGCTACACCTTC
TRBJ2-5 TRBV25-1 few 17 TRBD1 CASSPGQGILGLKTQYF TGTGCCAGCAGTCCGGGACAGGGGATCTTAGGGCTAAAGACCCAGTACTTC
TRBJ2-5 TRBV3-1 many 15 TRBD1 CASSPSRGQGETQYF TGTGCCAGCAGCCCCTCAAGGGGGCAAGGAGAGACCCAGTACTTC
TRBJ2-3 TRBV20-1 NA 15 NA CSARPGEGAGDTQYF TGCAGTGCTAGACCCGGGGAGGGGGCAGGAGATACGCAGTATTTT
TRBJ2-2 TRBV6-1 once 13 TRBD1 CASRTGDTGELSF TGTGCCAGCAGAACAGGGGACACCGGGGAGCTGTCTTTT
TRBJ1-1 TRBV7-2 NA 19 NA CASSLVPGGSGPTGTEAFF TGTGCCAGCAGCTTAGTTCCGGGGGGGTCAGGGCCTACGGGGACTGAAGCTTTCTTT
TRBJ1-2 TRBV28 few 12 NA CASSVGTLGYTF TGTGCCAGCAGCGTAGGGACGCTAGGCTACACCTTC
TRBJ1-2 TRBV20-1 NA 13 NA CSASSGFNYGYTF TGCAGTGCTAGTTCTGGGTTTAACTATGGCTACACCTTC
TRBJ2-2 TRBV2 NA 15 TRBD2 CASRVAGGYTGELFF TGTGCCAGCAGAGTAGCGGGGGGATACACCGGGGAGCTGTTTTTT
TRBJ1-2 TRBV4-1 few 18 NA CASSQDGTDRRLPYGYTF TGCGCCAGCAGCCAAGATGGGACCGACAGGAGGCTCCCCTATGGCTACACCTTC